Sequencing of this T cell receptor beta chain was carried out in a study of vaccination and CD4 T cells after COVID-19. Study-wide findings and caveats: It was observed that, in convalescent patients, a median 86.3% of reactive clones arose only post-vaccination.

A word on this clonotype: Its antigen remains unknown.

MiXCR, applied by TCRdb to the PCR reads, yields one record per CDR3 protein. In the table there are 20,000 to 25,000 distinct CDR3 sequences, about 60% of which are singletons. With 1 base removed from V and 0 bases from J, the gap between germline ends came to 13 bases. Looked up from germline, CDR1 is DFQATT and CDR2 is SNEGSKA (reference sequence). The CDR3 runs to 16 residues. This sequence joins TRBV20-1 and TRBJ2-1; tentative D call: TRBD2 (5 bases). The receptor was derived from a human donor who had recovered from COVID-19. Sequencing used CD4+ T cells from blood, obtained before SARS-CoV-2 vaccination. The CDR3 is CSARGLPGSSYNEQFF. CDR3 nucleotide sequence: TGCAGTGCTAGAGGTCTCCCGGGGAGCTCCTACAATGAGCAGTTCTTC.